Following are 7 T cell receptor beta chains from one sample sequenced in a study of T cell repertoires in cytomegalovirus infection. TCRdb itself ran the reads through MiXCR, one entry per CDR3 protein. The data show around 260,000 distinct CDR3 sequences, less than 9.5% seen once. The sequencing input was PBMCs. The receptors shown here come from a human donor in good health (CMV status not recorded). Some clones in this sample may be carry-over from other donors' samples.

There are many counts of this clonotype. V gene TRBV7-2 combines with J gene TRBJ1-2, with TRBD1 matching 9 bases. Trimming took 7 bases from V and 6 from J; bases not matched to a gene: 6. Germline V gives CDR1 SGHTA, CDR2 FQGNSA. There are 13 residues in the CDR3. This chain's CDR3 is CASKIGTGHGYTF. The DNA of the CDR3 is TGTGCCAGCAAAATCGGGACAGGGCATGGCTACACCTTC.

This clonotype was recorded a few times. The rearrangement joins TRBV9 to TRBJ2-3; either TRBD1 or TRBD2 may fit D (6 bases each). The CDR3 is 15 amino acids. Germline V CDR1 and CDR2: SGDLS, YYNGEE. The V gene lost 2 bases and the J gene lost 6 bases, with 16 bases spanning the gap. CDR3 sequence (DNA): TGTGCCAGCAGCGTCGGAGGGGGAGTCGTGGATACGCAGTATTTT. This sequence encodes CASSVGGGVVDTQYF.

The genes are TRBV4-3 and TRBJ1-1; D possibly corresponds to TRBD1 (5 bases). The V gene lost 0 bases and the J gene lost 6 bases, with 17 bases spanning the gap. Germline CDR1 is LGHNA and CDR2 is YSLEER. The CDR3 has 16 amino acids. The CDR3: CASSQDLRGTGAEAFF. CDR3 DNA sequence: TGCGCCAGCAGCCAAGATTTGAGGGGCACAGGAGCTGAAGCTTTCTTT.

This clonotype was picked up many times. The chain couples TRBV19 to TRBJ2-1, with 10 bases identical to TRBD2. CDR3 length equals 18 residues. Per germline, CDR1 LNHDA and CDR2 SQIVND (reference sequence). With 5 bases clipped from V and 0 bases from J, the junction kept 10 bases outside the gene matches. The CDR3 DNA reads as TGTGCCAGTAGTCCCCGTCTAGCGGGGGTGAGCTCCTACAATGAGCAGTTCTTC. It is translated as CASSPRLAGVSSYNEQFF. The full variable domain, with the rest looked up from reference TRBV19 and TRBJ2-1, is DGGITQSPKYLFRKEGQNVTLSCEQNLNHDAMYWYRQDPGQGLRLIYYSQIVNDFQKGDIAEGYSVSREKKESFPLTVTSAQKNPTAFYLCASSPRLAGVSSYNEQFFGPGTRLTVL.

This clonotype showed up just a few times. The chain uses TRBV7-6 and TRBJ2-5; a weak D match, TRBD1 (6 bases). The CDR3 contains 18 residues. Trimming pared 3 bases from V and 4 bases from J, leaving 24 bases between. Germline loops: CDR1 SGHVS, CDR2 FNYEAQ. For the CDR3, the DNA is TGTGCCAGCAGCTTTAGACGGTTCCGGTCTTCAGGGGTAGAGACCCAGTACTTC. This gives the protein CASSFRRFRSSGVETQYF.

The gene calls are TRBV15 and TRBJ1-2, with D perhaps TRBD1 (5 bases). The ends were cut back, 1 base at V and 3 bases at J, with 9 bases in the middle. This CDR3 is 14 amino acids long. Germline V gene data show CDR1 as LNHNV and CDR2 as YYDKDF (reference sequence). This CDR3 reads CATSRAGTHYGYTF. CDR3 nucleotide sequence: TGTGCCACCAGCAGAGCCGGGACGCACTATGGCTACACCTTC.

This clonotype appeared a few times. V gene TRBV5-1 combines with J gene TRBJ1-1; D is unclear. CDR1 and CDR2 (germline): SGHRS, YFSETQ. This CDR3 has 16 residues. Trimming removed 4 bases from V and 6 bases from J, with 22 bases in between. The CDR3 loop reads CASSQQPGLPAAEAFF. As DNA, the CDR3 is TGCGCCAGCAGCCAACAACCGGGCCTCCCCGCGGCTGAAGCTTTCTTT.